The next 19 T cell receptor beta chains were all read from a single sample in a study of T-cell memory formation after mild COVID-19. TCRdb recomputed calls from the 5' RACE reads with MiXCR, one row per CDR3 protein. This sample has 500,000 to 650,000 distinct CDR3 sequences, with about 20% found just once. Material for sequencing was PBMCs or a T cell subset sorted from them (not recorded which). The receptors were gathered from an adult woman who had mild COVID-19 (a few samples of this study predate the infection). Cell type and time point are not known.

The rearrangement uses TRBV5-1 and TRBJ1-2; D gene unclear. V was pared by 0 bases and J by 2 bases, with 11 bases between. From germline, CDR1 is SGHRS and CDR2 YFSETQ. CDR3 length: 15 residues. The chain's CDR3 is CASSLEGPSNYGYTF. Here the CDR3 DNA reads TGCGCCAGCAGCTTGGAAGGCCCTAGCAACTATGGCTACACCTTC.

In this sample, this clonotype turned up many times. The chain combines TRBV3-1 with TRBJ2-7; D may be TRBD1 (5 bases). V lost 6 bases to trimming and J lost 1 base, with 10 bases between them. Germline CDR1 and CDR2: LGHDT and YNNKEL (reference sequence). The CDR3 is made up of 13 amino acids. The CDR3 protein is CASSQHRSYEQYF. CDR3 in DNA: TGTGCCAGCAGTCAGCACAGGTCCTACGAGCAGTACTTC.

The genes are TRBV24-1 and TRBJ2-2; D might be TRBD2 (7 bases). Trimming took off 0 bases at V and 7 bases at J, with 11 bases between the two ends. Per the germline V gene, CDR1 is KGHDR and CDR2 is SFDVKD. This CDR3 is 15 amino acids long. This chain's CDR3 is CATSDLGGGDGELFF. For the CDR3, the DNA is TGTGCCACCAGTGATTTGGGCGGGGGCGACGGGGAGCTGTTTTTT.

The chain couples TRBV5-1 to TRBJ1-2; TRBD1 aligns across 8 bases. The CDR3 covers 16 residues. CDR1 is SGHRS and CDR2 is YFSETQ in the germline V gene. Trimming at V came to 0 bases and at J to 0 bases, leaving 4 bases not matched to a gene. CDR3 nucleotide sequence: TGCGCCAGCAGCTTGGGGACAGGGAATCCTAACTATGGCTACACCTTC. This codes for CASSLGTGNPNYGYTF.

The table lists this clonotype with a few counts. CDR3 region: CASRSHSMNEQYF. The DNA of the CDR3 is TGTGCCAGCAGATCTCATTCTATGAACGAGCAGTACTTC. The rearrangement joins TRBV12-3 or TRBV12-4 to TRBJ2-7, with D unresolved. The CDR3 runs to 13 residues. V lost 6 bases to trimming and J lost 5 bases, with 14 bases between them.

This clonotype has a handful of counts. This chain uses TRBV15 with TRBJ1-6; D gene unclear. From germline, CDR1 is LNHNV and CDR2 YYDKDF (reference sequence). With 0 bases removed from V and 9 bases from J, the gap between germline ends came to 12 bases. CDR3 length equals 15 residues. The CDR3 loop reads CATSRDSALSSPLHF. The CDR3 region has the DNA TGTGCCACCAGCAGAGATTCGGCCCTCAGTTCACCCCTCCACTTT. The full variable domain, with the rest looked up from reference TRBV15 and TRBJ1-6, is DAMVIQNPRYQVTQFGKPVTLSCSQTLNHNVMYWYQQKSSQAPKLLFHYYDKDFNNEADTPDNFQSRRPNTSFCFLDIRSPGLGDTAMYLCATSRDSALSSPLHFGNGTRLTVT.

The rearrangement uses TRBV20-1 and TRBJ1-5, with TRBD1 identical over 8 bases. V shed 0 bases and J 4 bases; nucleotides not matched to a gene: 8. Germline V gene data show CDR1 as DFQATT and CDR2 as SNEGSKA (reference sequence). The CDR3 has 16 residues. CDR3 sequence reads: CSARDPRQGLNQPQHF. The CDR3 DNA follows: TGCAGTGCTAGAGATCCGAGACAGGGGTTGAATCAGCCCCAGCATTTT.

This clonotype was seen a handful of times. This chain connects TRBV27 to TRBJ2-7; D is uncertain. Trimming removed 5 bases from V and 4 bases from J, with 9 bases in between. The germline CDR1 and CDR2 sequences are MNHEY and SMNVEV (reference sequence). There are 12 residues in the CDR3. The CDR3 sequence: CASSESPYEQYF. The CDR3, as DNA: TGTGCCAGCAGTGAAAGCCCTTACGAGCAGTACTTC.

The chain uses TRBV27 and TRBJ2-7, with D uncertain. V lost 0 bases to trimming and J lost 2 bases, with 14 bases between them. The germline V gene encodes CDR1 MNHEY and CDR2 SMNVEV (reference sequence). The CDR3 is 16 amino acids. CDR3 protein: CASSLSALRVTYEQYF. CDR3 nucleotides: TGTGCCAGCAGTTTATCGGCTTTAAGGGTAACCTACGAGCAGTACTTC.

The CDR3 sequence is CASSLGYRGSSYEQYF. The DNA of the CDR3 is TGTGCCAGCAGCTTAGGGTACAGGGGGAGCTCCTACGAGCAGTACTTC. The rearrangement joins TRBV5-6 to TRBJ2-7; 8 nucleotides line up with TRBD1. The CDR3 totals 16 residues. Germline loops: CDR1 SGHDT, CDR2 YYEEEE. V lost 2 bases, J lost 0 bases, and 7 bases stayed unmatched.

The chain employs TRBV7-2 and TRBJ2-3; the match to TRBD1 covers 11 bases. Trimming at V came to 5 bases and at J to 4 bases, leaving 8 bases not matched to a gene. CDR1 and CDR2 (germline): SGHTA, FQGNSA. The CDR3 is made up of 16 amino acids. The CDR3 DNA follows: TGTGCCAGCAGCGAGAGGACAGGGGGCGTCGCAGATACGCAGTATTTT. Translating gives CASSERTGGVADTQYF.

The CDR3 region is CASSLATGVTDTQYF. CDR3 sequence (DNA): TGTGCCAGCAGCTTAGCGACAGGGGTCACAGATACGCAGTATTTT. The chain carries TRBV13 and TRBJ2-3; 8 positions match TRBD1. Germline V gives CDR1 PRHDT, CDR2 FYEKMQ (reference sequence). V was clipped by 1 base and J by 2 bases; unmatched bases: 2. The CDR3 extends over 15 amino acids.

The chain employs TRBV5-1 and TRBJ2-7; possibly TRBD1 for D (5 bases). The CDR3 loop spans 14 amino acids. Trimming stripped 4 bases from V and 2 bases from J, with 13 bases between. CDR1 SGHRS and CDR2 YFSETQ come from the germline V gene. This CDR3 reads CASSAQDGTYEQYF. CDR3 sequence (DNA): TGCGCCAGCAGCGCACAGGACGGTACCTACGAGCAGTACTTC.

The chain recombines TRBV23-1 with TRBJ2-3; 10 bases align to TRBD2. TRBV23-1 is recorded as an ORF, its role being uncertain. V dropped 0 bases and J dropped 11; count of bases not matched to a gene: 8. This CDR3 contains 15 residues. The CDR3 sequence: CASSQSSPAGGEQYF. The CDR3 DNA reads TGCGCCAGCAGTCAATCGTCTCCAGCGGGGGGGGAGCAGTATTTT.

This clonotype was seen many times. The chain carries TRBV5-1 and TRBJ2-1; 9 bases fit TRBD1. V was pared by 5 bases and J by 3 bases, with 6 bases of the junction left unmatched. Germline lookup yields CDR1 SGHRS and CDR2 YFSETQ. The CDR3 consists of 15 residues. CDR3 in amino acids: CASRDGQGLYNEQFF. CDR3 DNA sequence: TGCGCCAGCAGGGATGGACAGGGGCTCTACAATGAGCAGTTCTTC.

This chain links TRBV27 with TRBJ2-1; the D is unclear. Per germline, CDR1 MNHEY and CDR2 SMNVEV (reference sequence). Trimming removed 10 bases from V and 0 bases from J, with 22 bases in between. There are 17 residues in the CDR3. CDR3 loop: CAIPAPRQRCSYNEQFF. In nucleotides, the CDR3 is TGTGCCATCCCAGCCCCCCGTCAGAGGTGCTCCTACAATGAGCAGTTCTTC.

This clonotype was found a few times. CDR3 bases: TGCGCCAGCAGCCCAATTGGACTGTCCTACAATGAGCAGTTCTTC. Its protein is CASSPIGLSYNEQFF. The chain has TRBV5-1 and TRBJ2-1; D possibly corresponds to TRBD2 (5 bases). The germline CDR1 and CDR2 sequences are SGHRS and YFSETQ. The CDR3 has 15 amino acids. Trimming shortened V by 4 bases and J by 1 base, and 12 bases separated the two germline ends.

This clonotype was seen more than once but under ten times. V usage is TRBV19 and J usage is TRBJ2-2, with TRBD2 identical over 8 bases. The CDR3 contains 13 residues. CDR1 is LNHDA and CDR2 is SQIVND in the germline V gene (reference sequence). The ends lost 6 bases at V and 8 bases at J; junction bases unmatched: 5. CDR3 region: CASRAGVLGELFF. DNA of the CDR3: TGTGCCAGTAGAGCGGGAGTGTTGGGGGAGCTGTTTTTT.

This clonotype was seen more than once but under ten times. The chain recombines TRBV4-2 with TRBJ2-5; 9 bases agree with TRBD2. The germline V gene has CDR1 LGHNA and CDR2 YNFKEQ. The CDR3 covers 15 residues. The V segment lost 4 bases and the J segment 5 bases; nucleotides outside the gene matches: 8. CDR3 DNA sequence: TGTGCCAGCAGCCGAGCGGGGGGATCAGAGGAGACCCAGTACTTC. Its translation: CASSRAGGSEETQYF.